Listed below are T cell receptor beta chains from one sample, sequenced in a study of blood T cell repertoires in COVID-19. TCRdb's copy holds only in-frame clones and misses some; the assay was immunoSEQ multiplex PCR. Among 200,000 to 300,000 clones, 70% to 90% were seen once, and the ten largest hold about 1.2%. Sequencing was carried out using PBMCs or T cells enriched from blood (not recorded which). The receptors derive from a woman in her forties with acute COVID-19. The CDR3 runs from the conserved cysteine through the conserved F or W. The order of the fields is J gene, clone size, V gene, D gene, CDR3 protein, CDR3 DNA. D genes are given only for firm matches. Clone size appears in some rows only: once, few, many, or a class for an expanded clone.

J: TRBJ2-7; size: .; V: TRBV18; D: TRBD2; CDR3: CASSLGTSKSDEQYF; DNA: TGTGCCAGCTCACTTGGGACTAGCAAATCGGACGAGCAGTACTTC
J: TRBJ1-6; size: .; V: TRBV5-5; D: .; CDR3: CASSFGPKEGNSPLHF; DNA: TGTGCCAGCAGCTTTGGCCCCAAGGAGGGTAATTCACCCCTCCACTTT
J: TRBJ1-1; size: .; V: TRBV18; D: TRBD1; CDR3: CASSLPTGRNTEAFF; DNA: TGTGCCAGCTCACTTCCGACAGGGCGGAACACTGAAGCTTTCTTT
J: TRBJ1-1; size: .; V: TRBV30; D: TRBD1; CDR3: CAWMGTVDEAFF; DNA: TGTGCCTGGATGGGGACAGTCGATGAAGCTTTCTTT
J: TRBJ2-7; size: .; V: TRBV5-5; D: .; CDR3: CASSLGTASYEQYF; DNA: TGTGCCAGCAGCTTGGGGACAGCATCCTACGAGCAGTACTTC
J: TRBJ1-2; size: .; V: TRBV30; D: .; CDR3: CAWRDWTAYGYTF; DNA: TGTGCCTGGAGGGATTGGACAGCCTATGGCTACACCTTC
J: TRBJ1-4; size: .; V: TRBV28; D: TRBD1; CDR3: CASSSNKIGTGWLEKLFF; DNA: TGTGCCAGCAGTTCGAACAAGATAGGGACAGGATGGTTAGAAAAACTGTTTTTT
J: TRBJ1-1; size: .; V: TRBV3-1/TRBV3-2; D: .; CDR3: CASSHSAEAFF; DNA: TGTGCCAGCAGCCATTCTGCTGAAGCTTTCTTT
J: TRBJ1-5; size: .; V: TRBV28; D: .; CDR3: CASTKTAYQPQHF; DNA: TGTGCCAGCACAAAAACCGCGTATCAGCCCCAGCATTTT
J: TRBJ2-1; size: .; V: TRBV5-1; D: .; CDR3: CASGEGDSYNEQFF; DNA: TGCGCCAGCGGGGAGGGGGACTCCTACAATGAGCAGTTCTTC
J: TRBJ2-2; size: .; V: TRBV5-1; D: TRBD1; CDR3: CASSVQGAKIGELFF; DNA: TGCGCCAGCAGCGTACAGGGGGCGAAAATCGGGGAGCTGTTTTTT
J: TRBJ1-5; size: .; V: TRBV5-5; D: TRBD1; CDR3: CASSLEGTGGFPQHF; DNA: TGTGCCAGCAGCTTGGAAGGGACAGGGGGTTTCCCCCAGCATTTT
J: TRBJ2-3; size: .; V: TRBV7-9; D: TRBD2; CDR3: CASSPPGGTDTQYF; DNA: TGTGCCAGCAGCCCCCCCGGGGGGACAGATACGCAGTATTTT
J: TRBJ2-2; size: .; V: TRBV6-5; D: .; CDR3: CASSLLEGTGELFF; DNA: TGTGCCAGCAGCCTATTAGAGGGCACCGGGGAGCTGTTTTTT
J: TRBJ2-3; size: .; V: TRBV27; D: .; CDR3: CASQNIPSTDTQYF; DNA: TGTGCCAGCCAGAATATTCCCAGCACAGATACGCAGTATTTT
J: TRBJ2-1; size: few; V: TRBV2; D: TRBD1; CDR3: CASSVDRVGSYNEQFF; DNA: TGTGCCAGCAGCGTGGACAGGGTGGGGTCCTACAATGAGCAGTTCTTC
J: TRBJ2-7; size: .; V: TRBV28; D: TRBD2; CDR3: CASSLIGLAGEHEQYF; DNA: TGTGCCAGCAGTTTAATAGGGTTAGCGGGAGAGCACGAGCAGTACTTC
J: TRBJ2-3; size: .; V: TRBV9; D: TRBD2; CDR3: CASSRGVASGRALTDTQYF; DNA: TGTGCCAGCAGCCGAGGGGTGGCTAGCGGGAGGGCCCTCACAGATACGCAGTATTTT
J: TRBJ2-2; size: .; V: TRBV7-2; D: TRBD2; CDR3: CASSFSGTGELFF; DNA: TGTGCCAGCAGCTTTAGCGGGACCGGGGAGCTGTTTTTT
J: TRBJ2-1; size: .; V: TRBV4-1; D: TRBD2; CDR3: CASSQESPTSGAGNEQFF; DNA: TGCGCCAGCAGCCAAGAAAGTCCGACTAGCGGAGCGGGTAATGAGCAGTTCTTC
J: TRBJ1-6; size: .; V: TRBV10-1; D: TRBD1; CDR3: CASSTGQGENSPLHF; DNA: TGCGCCAGCAGTACCGGACAGGGTGAAAATTCACCCCTCCACTTT
J: TRBJ2-1; size: .; V: TRBV5-5; D: .; CDR3: CASSWGHEQFF; DNA: TGTGCCAGCAGCTGGGGCCATGAGCAGTTCTTC
J: TRBJ1-1; size: .; V: TRBV11-2; D: .; CDR3: CASSLEHRQNTEAFF; DNA: TGTGCCAGCAGCTTAGAACACAGACAGAACACTGAAGCTTTCTTT
J: TRBJ2-5; size: .; V: TRBV19; D: TRBD2; CDR3: CASKAWGTSGEETQYF; DNA: TGTGCCAGTAAGGCTTGGGGGACTAGCGGGGAAGAGACCCAGTACTTC
J: TRBJ1-1; size: few; V: TRBV5-1; D: TRBD1; CDR3: CASSLGDRTNTEAFF; DNA: TGCGCCAGCAGCTTGGGGGACAGAACGAACACTGAAGCTTTCTTT
J: TRBJ2-7; size: .; V: TRBV5-1; D: TRBD2; CDR3: CASSLVPPAGLSGEQYF; DNA: TGCGCCAGCAGCTTGGTACCCCCAGCGGGACTTTCGGGGGAGCAGTACTTC
J: TRBJ1-2; size: .; V: TRBV12-3/TRBV12-4; D: TRBD1; CDR3: CASWTGGLSGYTF; DNA: TGTGCCAGCTGGACAGGGGGCTTGTCTGGCTACACCTTC
J: TRBJ1-6; size: few; V: TRBV18; D: .; CDR3: CASCPGDNSPLHF; DNA: TGTGCCAGCTGCCCGGGAGATAATTCACCCCTCCACTTT
J: TRBJ2-5; size: .; V: TRBV7-2; D: TRBD1; CDR3: CASSPRPGTGDRETQYF; DNA: TGTGCCAGCAGCCCACGTCCCGGGACAGGGGACAGAGAGACCCAGTACTTC
J: TRBJ1-4; size: .; V: TRBV7-2; D: .; CDR3: CASSPPGGLGGEKLFF; DNA: TGTGCCAGCAGCCCCCCCGGTGGTCTCGGAGGTGAAAAACTGTTTTTT
J: TRBJ1-6; size: .; V: TRBV30; D: .; CDR3: CAWIAPEGKVAGSPLHF; DNA: TGTGCCTGGATCGCCCCCGAGGGAAAGGTTGCCGGTTCACCCCTCCACTTT
J: TRBJ2-3; size: .; V: TRBV6-5; D: .; CDR3: CASSPLGQYTDTQYF; DNA: TGTGCCAGCAGCCCCTTGGGGCAGTACACAGATACGCAGTATTTT
J: TRBJ1-2; size: .; V: TRBV5-4; D: .; CDR3: CASNSPFGRGSDYGYTF; DNA: TGTGCCAGCAACTCCCCCTTTGGGAGGGGAAGTGACTATGGCTACACCTTC
J: TRBJ2-1; size: .; V: TRBV28; D: TRBD2; CDR3: CASSFPRGGPRVTYNEQFF; DNA: TGTGCCAGCAGTTTCCCGCGGGGGGGCCCAAGGGTAACCTACAATGAGCAGTTCTTC
J: TRBJ2-1; size: .; V: TRBV28; D: .; CDR3: CASSLIQAGFEQFF; DNA: TGTGCCAGCAGTTTAATCCAAGCGGGCTTTGAGCAGTTCTTC
J: TRBJ1-1; size: .; V: TRBV10-3; D: TRBD1; CDR3: CAIRPTVSTGVADTEAFF; DNA: TGTGCCATCAGGCCCACGGTCTCGACAGGGGTAGCGGACACTGAAGCTTTCTTT
J: TRBJ2-1; size: .; V: TRBV18; D: TRBD2; CDR3: CASSPGLAGFNEQFF; DNA: TGTGCCAGCTCTCCGGGACTAGCGGGATTCAATGAGCAGTTCTTC
J: TRBJ2-7; size: .; V: TRBV5-1; D: TRBD1; CDR3: CASRTGTENEQYF; DNA: TGCGCCAGCCGAACCGGGACAGAAAACGAGCAGTACTTC
J: TRBJ2-1; size: .; V: TRBV9; D: TRBD2; CDR3: CASSVGLTSGTVNEQFF; DNA: TGTGCCAGCAGCGTAGGGTTGACTAGCGGGACTGTCAATGAGCAGTTCTTC
J: TRBJ2-5; size: .; V: TRBV4-2; D: TRBD2; CDR3: CASSQDRQGTVAGVRETQYF; DNA: TGTGCCAGCAGCCAAGACCGTCAGGGGACCGTAGCGGGAGTTCGAGAGACCCAGTACTTC
J: TRBJ1-2; size: .; V: TRBV5-1; D: TRBD1; CDR3: CASSSTTGSYGYTF; DNA: TGCGCCAGCAGCTCAACGACAGGGAGCTATGGCTACACCTTC
J: TRBJ1-5; size: .; V: TRBV19; D: TRBD1; CDR3: CASSTTGVGNQPQHF; DNA: TGTGCCAGTAGTACAACAGGGGTGGGCAATCAGCCCCAGCATTTT
J: TRBJ1-5; size: .; V: TRBV5-6; D: TRBD1; CDR3: CASSSQDRGNQPQHF; DNA: TGTGCCAGCAGCTCCCAAGACAGGGGCAATCAGCCCCAGCATTTT
J: TRBJ1-1; size: few; V: TRBV10-1; D: .; CDR3: CASSDPQSEAFF; DNA: TGCGCCAGCAGTGACCCACAGTCTGAAGCTTTCTTT
J: TRBJ2-2; size: .; V: TRBV7-9; D: TRBD2; CDR3: CASSSGSYSGRAGPGELFF; DNA: TGTGCCAGCAGCTCCGGGTCATACAGCGGGAGAGCGGGGCCCGGGGAGCTGTTTTTT
J: TRBJ2-1; size: .; V: TRBV28; D: .; CDR3: CASTPPNSYNEQFF; DNA: TGTGCCAGCACCCCCCCAAACTCCTACAATGAGCAGTTCTTC
J: TRBJ1-1; size: few; V: TRBV24-1; D: .; CDR3: CATSDGTLAFF; DNA: TGTGCCACCAGTGATGGGACACTAGCTTTCTTT
J: TRBJ1-1; size: .; V: TRBV6-5; D: TRBD1; CDR3: CASSYTDRGLTEAFF; DNA: TGTGCCAGCAGTTATACGGACAGGGGGCTTACTGAAGCTTTCTTT
J: TRBJ1-1; size: .; V: TRBV3-1/TRBV3-2; D: .; CDR3: CASSQVYGNTEAFF; DNA: TGTGCCAGCAGCCAAGTATACGGTAACACTGAAGCTTTCTTT
J: TRBJ2-2; size: .; V: TRBV7-2; D: .; CDR3: CASSLAGDRTGELFF; DNA: TGTGCCAGCAGCTTAGCGGGAGATCGGACCGGGGAGCTGTTTTTT
J: TRBJ2-1; size: .; V: TRBV2; D: .; CDR3: CASIFVATNEQFF; DNA: TGTGCCAGCATTTTCGTAGCGACCAATGAGCAGTTCTTC
J: TRBJ1-2; size: .; V: TRBV28; D: .; CDR3: CASSLEAAGMDYGYTF; DNA: TGTGCCAGCAGTTTAGAGGCCGCGGGTATGGACTATGGCTACACCTTC
J: TRBJ2-7; size: .; V: TRBV30; D: .; CDR3: CAWRLRQTYEQYF; DNA: TGTGCCTGGAGACTCAGGCAAACCTACGAGCAGTACTTC
J: TRBJ2-5; size: .; V: TRBV29-1; D: .; CDR3: CSVAARVQETQYF; DNA: TGCAGCGTTGCGGCGCGGGTTCAAGAGACCCAGTACTTC
J: TRBJ2-2; size: .; V: TRBV3-1/TRBV3-2; D: .; CDR3: CASSQDSNTGELFF; DNA: TGTGCCAGCAGCCAAGATTCAAACACCGGGGAGCTGTTTTTT
J: TRBJ2-2; size: .; V: TRBV2; D: TRBD1; CDR3: CASRLTGSTGELFF; DNA: TGTGCCAGCAGGCTGACAGGGAGTACCGGGGAGCTGTTTTTT
J: TRBJ2-3; size: .; V: TRBV10-3; D: .; CDR3: CAISQPGVDTQYF; DNA: TGTGCCATCAGCCAACCAGGGGTAGATACGCAGTATTTT